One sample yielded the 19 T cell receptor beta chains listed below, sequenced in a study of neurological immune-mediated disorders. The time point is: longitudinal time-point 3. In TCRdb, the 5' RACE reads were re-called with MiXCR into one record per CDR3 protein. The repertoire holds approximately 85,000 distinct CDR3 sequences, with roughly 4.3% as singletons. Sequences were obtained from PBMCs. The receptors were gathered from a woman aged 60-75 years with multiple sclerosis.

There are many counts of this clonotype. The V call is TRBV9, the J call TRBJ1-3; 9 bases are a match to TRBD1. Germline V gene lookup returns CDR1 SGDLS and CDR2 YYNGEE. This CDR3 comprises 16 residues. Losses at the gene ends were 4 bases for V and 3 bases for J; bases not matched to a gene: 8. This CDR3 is CASSTLTGGYGNTIYF. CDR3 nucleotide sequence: TGTGCCAGCAGCACCCTGACAGGGGGTTATGGAAACACCATATATTTT.

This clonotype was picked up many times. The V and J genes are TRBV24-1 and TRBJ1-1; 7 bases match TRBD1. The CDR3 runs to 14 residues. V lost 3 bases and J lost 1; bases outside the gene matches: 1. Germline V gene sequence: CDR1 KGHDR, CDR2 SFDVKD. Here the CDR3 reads CATSDAGGNTEAFF. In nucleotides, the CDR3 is TGTGCCACCAGTGATGCAGGGGGGAACACTGAAGCTTTCTTT.

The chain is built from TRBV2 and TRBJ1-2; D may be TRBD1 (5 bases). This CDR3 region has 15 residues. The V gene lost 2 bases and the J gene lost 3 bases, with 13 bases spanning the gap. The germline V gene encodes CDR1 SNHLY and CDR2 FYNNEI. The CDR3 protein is CASSESRGFYYGYTF. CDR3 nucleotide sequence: TGTGCCAGCAGTGAATCTAGGGGTTTTTACTATGGCTACACCTTC.

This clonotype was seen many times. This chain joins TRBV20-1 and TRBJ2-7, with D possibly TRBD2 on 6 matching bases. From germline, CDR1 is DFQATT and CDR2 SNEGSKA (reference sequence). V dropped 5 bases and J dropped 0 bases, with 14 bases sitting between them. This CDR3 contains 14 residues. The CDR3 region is CSAHRDWASYEQYF. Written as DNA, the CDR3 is TGCAGTGCTCACCGGGACTGGGCCTCCTACGAGCAGTACTTC.

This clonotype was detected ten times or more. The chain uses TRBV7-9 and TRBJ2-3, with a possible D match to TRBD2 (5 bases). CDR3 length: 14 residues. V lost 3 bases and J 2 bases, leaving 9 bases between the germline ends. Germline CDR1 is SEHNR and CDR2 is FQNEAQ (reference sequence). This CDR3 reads CASSLSGPTDTQYF. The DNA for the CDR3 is TGTGCCAGCAGCTTGAGCGGACCCACAGATACGCAGTATTTT.

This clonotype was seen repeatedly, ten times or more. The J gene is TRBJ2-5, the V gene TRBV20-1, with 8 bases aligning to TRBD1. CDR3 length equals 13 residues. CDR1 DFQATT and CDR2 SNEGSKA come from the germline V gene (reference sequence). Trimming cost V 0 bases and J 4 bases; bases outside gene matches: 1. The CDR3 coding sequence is TGCAGTGCTAGAGACAGGGGGCGAGAGACCCAGTACTTC. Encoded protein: CSARDRGRETQYF.

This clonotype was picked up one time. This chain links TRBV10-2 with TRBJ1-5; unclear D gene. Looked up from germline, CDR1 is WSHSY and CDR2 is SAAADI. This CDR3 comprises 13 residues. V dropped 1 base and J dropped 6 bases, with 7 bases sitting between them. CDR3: CASSELLGQPQHF. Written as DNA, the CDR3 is TGCGCCAGCAGTGAGTTGTTAGGTCAGCCCCAGCATTTT.

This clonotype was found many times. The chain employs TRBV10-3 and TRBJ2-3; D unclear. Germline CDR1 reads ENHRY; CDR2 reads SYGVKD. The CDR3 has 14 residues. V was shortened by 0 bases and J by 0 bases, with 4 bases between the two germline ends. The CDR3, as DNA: TGTGCCATCAGTGAGTCGGACAGCACAGATACGCAGTATTTT. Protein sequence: CAISESDSTDTQYF.

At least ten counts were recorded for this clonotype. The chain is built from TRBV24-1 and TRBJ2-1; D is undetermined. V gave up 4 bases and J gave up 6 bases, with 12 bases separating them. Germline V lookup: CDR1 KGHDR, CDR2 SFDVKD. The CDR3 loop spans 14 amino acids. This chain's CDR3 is CATSDPDETNEQFF. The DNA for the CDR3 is TGTGCCACCAGTGACCCCGATGAGACCAATGAGCAGTTCTTC.

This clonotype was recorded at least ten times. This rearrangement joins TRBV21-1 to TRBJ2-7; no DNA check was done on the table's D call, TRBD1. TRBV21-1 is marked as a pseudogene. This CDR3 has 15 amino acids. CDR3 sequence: CASSIFRDRGHEQYF. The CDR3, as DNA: TGTGCCAGCAGCATATTCCGGGACAGGGGACACGAGCAGTACTTC.

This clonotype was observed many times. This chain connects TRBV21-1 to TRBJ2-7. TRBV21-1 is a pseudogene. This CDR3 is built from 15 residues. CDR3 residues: CASSKGYGLNYEQYF. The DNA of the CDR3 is TGTGCCAGCAGCAAGGGCTATGGATTAAACTACGAGCAGTACTTC.

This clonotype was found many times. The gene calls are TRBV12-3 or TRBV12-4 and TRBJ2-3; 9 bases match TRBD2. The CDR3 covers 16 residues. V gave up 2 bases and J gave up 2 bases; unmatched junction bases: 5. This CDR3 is CASSLRAGGPTDTQYF. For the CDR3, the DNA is TGTGCCAGCAGTTTACGAGCGGGGGGCCCCACAGATACGCAGTATTTT.

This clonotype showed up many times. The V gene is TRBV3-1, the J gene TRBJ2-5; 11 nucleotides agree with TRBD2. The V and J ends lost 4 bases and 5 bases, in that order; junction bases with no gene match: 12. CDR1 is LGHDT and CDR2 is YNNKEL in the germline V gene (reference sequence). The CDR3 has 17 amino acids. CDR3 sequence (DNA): TGTGCCAGCAGCCCCGGACTAGCGGGTGGCACCATGGAGACCCAGTACTTC. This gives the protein CASSPGLAGGTMETQYF.

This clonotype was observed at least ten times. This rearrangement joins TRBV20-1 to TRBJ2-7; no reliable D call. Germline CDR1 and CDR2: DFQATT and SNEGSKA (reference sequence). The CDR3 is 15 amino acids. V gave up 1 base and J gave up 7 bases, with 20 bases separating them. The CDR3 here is CSARVAVINGGEQYF. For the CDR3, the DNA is TGCAGTGCTAGAGTTGCGGTCATCAACGGTGGGGAGCAGTACTTC.

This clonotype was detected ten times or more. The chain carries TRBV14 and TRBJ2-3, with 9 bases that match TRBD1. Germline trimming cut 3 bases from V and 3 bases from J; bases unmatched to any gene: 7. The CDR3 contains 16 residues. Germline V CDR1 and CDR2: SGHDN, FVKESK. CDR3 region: CASSQIGTGWTDTQYF. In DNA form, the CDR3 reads TGTGCCAGCAGCCAGATTGGGACAGGGTGGACAGATACGCAGTATTTT.

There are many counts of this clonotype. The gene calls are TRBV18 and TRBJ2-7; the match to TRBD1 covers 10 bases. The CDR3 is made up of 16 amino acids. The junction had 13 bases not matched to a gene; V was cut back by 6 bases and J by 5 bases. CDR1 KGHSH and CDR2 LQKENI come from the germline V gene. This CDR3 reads CASSQETGTGDHEQYF. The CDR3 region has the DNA TGTGCCAGCTCCCAAGAAACCGGGACAGGGGACCACGAGCAGTACTTC.

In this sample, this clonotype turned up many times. The CDR3 is CSARGTANTGELFF. The DNA for the CDR3 is TGCAGTGCTAGAGGGACAGCGAACACCGGGGAGCTGTTTTTT. The chain carries TRBV20-1 and TRBJ2-2; tentatively, D is TRBD1 (6 bases). The V end lost 1 base, the J end lost 0 bases, and 6 bases lay between the germline ends. The CDR3 totals 14 residues. Germline CDR1 is DFQATT and CDR2 is SNEGSKA (reference sequence).

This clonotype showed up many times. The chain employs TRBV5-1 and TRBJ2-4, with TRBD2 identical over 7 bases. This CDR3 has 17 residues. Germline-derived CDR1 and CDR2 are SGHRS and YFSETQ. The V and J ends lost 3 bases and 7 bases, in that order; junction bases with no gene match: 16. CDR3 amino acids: CASSSRTSYSGANIQYF. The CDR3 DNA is TGCGCCAGCAGCTCAAGGACTAGTTATTCCGGGGCGAACATTCAGTACTTC.

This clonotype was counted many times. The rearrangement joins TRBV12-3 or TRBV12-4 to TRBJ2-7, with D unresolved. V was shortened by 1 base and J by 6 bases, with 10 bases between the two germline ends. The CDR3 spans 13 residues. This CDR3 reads CASSLVAAREQYF. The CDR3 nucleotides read TGTGCCAGCAGTTTAGTTGCGGCGCGCGAGCAGTACTTC.